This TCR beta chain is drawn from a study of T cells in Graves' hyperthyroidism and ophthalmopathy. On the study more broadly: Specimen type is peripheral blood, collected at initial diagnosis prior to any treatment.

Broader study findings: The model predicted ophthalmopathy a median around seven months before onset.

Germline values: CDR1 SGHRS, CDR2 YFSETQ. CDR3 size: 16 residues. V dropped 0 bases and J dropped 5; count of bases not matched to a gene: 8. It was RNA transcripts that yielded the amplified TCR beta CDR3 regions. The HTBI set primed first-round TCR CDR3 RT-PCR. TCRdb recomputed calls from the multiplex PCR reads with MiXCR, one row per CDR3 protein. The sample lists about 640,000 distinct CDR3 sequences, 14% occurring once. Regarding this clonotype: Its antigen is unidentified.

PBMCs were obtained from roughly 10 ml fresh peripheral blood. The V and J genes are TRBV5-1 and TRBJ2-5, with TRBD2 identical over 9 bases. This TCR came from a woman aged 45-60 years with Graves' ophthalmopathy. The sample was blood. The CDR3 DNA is TGCGCCAGCAGCTTGGCTCTAGCGGGGATGGGGGAGACCCAGTACTTC. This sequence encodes CASSLALAGMGETQYF. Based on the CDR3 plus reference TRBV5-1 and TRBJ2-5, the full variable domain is KAGVTQTPRYLIKTRGQQVTLSCSPISGHRSVSWYQQTPGQGLQFLFEYFSETQRNKGNFPGRFSGRQFSNSRSEMNVSTLELGDSALYLCASSLALAGMGETQYFGPGTRLLVL.